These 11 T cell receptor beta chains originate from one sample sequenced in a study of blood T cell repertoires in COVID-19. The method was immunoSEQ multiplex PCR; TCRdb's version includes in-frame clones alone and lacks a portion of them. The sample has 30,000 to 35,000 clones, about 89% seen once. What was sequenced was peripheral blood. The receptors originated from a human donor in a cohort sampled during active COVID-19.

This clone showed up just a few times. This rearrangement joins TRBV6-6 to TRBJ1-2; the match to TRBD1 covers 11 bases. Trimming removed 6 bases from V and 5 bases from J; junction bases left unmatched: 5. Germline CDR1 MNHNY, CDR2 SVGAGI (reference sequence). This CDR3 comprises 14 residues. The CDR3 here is CASRNGQGAYGYTF. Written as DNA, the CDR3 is TGTGCCAGCAGAAATGGACAGGGGGCTTATGGCTACACCTTC.

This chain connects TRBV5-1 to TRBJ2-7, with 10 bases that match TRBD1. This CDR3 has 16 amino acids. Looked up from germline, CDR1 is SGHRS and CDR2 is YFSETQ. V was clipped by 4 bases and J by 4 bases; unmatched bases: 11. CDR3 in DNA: TGCGCCAGCAGCATGCGACAGGGGGCTGGGACATACGAGCAGTACTTC. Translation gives CASSMRQGAGTYEQYF.

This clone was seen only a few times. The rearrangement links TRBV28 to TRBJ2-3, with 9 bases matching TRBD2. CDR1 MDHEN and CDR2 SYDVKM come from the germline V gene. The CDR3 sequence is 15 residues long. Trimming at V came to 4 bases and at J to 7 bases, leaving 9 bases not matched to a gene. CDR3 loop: CASSSTGTSRHTQYF. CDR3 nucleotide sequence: TGTGCCAGCAGTTCCACCGGGACTAGCAGGCATACGCAGTATTTT.

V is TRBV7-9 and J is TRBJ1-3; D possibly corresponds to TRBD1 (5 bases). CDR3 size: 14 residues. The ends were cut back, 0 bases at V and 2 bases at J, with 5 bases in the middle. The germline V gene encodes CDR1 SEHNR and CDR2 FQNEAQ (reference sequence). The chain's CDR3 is CASSLAGAGNTIYF. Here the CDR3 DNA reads TGTGCCAGCAGCTTAGCAGGGGCTGGAAACACCATATATTTT.

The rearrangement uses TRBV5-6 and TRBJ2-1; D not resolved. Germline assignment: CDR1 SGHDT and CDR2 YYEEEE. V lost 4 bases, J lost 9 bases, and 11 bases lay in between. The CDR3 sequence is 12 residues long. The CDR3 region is CASSQQDTEQFF. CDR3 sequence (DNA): TGTGCCAGCAGCCAACAAGATACTGAGCAGTTCTTC.

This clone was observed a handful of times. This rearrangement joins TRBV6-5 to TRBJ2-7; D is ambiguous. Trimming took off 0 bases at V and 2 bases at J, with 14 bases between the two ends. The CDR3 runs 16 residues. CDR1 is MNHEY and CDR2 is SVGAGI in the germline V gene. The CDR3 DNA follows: TGTGCCAGCAGTTACTCGATGGGCGCAGGCCCCTACGAGCAGTACTTC. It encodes CASSYSMGAGPYEQYF.

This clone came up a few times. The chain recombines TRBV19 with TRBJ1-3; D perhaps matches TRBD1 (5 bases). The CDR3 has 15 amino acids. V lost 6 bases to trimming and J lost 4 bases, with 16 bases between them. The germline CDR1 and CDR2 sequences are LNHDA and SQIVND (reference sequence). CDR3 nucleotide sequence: TGTGCCAGTAGCACTAGAGGAGGGACGGGAAACACCATATATTTT. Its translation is CASSTRGGTGNTIYF.

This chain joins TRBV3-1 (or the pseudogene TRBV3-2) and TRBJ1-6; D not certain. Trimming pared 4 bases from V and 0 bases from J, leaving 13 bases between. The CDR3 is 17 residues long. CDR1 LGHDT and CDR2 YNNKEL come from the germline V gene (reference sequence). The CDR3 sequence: CASSRRVGSSYNSPLHF. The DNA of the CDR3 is TGTGCCAGCAGCCGGAGGGTGGGGAGCTCCTATAATTCACCCCTCCACTTT.

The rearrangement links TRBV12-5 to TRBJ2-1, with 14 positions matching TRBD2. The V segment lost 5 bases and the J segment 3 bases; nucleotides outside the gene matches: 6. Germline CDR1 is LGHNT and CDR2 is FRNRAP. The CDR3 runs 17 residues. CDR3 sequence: CASGTGLAGGRYNEQFF. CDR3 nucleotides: TGTGCTAGTGGTACCGGACTAGCGGGGGGTCGCTACAATGAGCAGTTCTTC.

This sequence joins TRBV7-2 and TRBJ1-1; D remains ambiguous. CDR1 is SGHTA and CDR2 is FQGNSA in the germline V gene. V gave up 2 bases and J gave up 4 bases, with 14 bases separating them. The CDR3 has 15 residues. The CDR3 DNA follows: TGTGCCAGCAGCTTAATGGCAGGAGGTAGCACTGAAGCTTTCTTT. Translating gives CASSLMAGGSTEAFF.

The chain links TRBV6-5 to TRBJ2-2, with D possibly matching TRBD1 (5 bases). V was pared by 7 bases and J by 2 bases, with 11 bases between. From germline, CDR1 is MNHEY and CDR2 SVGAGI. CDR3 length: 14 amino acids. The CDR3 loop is CASIGQGNTGELFF. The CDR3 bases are TGTGCCAGCATCGGTCAGGGAAACACCGGGGAGCTGTTTTTT.